What follows are 21 T cell receptor beta chains derived from one specimen sequenced in a study of PD-1 blockade in mismatch repair-deficient tumors. This table comes from immunoSEQ multiplex PCR, and its TCRdb copy is limited to in-frame clones, with some not included. This sample has roughly 130,000 clones, with about 90% found just once. This specimen was peripheral blood, taken 70 to 72 weeks after starting pembrolizumab. Receptors originate from an adult with mismatch repair-deficient cancer.

This clone was detected only a few times. The J gene is TRBJ1-1, the V gene TRBV19, with 8 bases fitting TRBD1. J lost 2 bases, V lost 8 bases, and 4 bases had no gene match. The germline V gene has CDR1 LNHDA and CDR2 SQIVND (reference sequence). CDR3 size: 13 residues. The CDR3 loop reads CASETGGNTEAFF. The CDR3 nucleotides are TGTGCCAGTGAAACAGGGGGTAACACTGAAGCTTTCTTT.

The J gene is TRBJ2-7, the V gene TRBV12-5; D unclear. The V gene's germline CDR1 is LGHNT and CDR2 FRNRAP. The CDR3 extends over 13 amino acids. V was clipped by 2 bases and J by 3 bases, with 8 bases between them. CDR3 protein: CASGLNSDYEQYF. In DNA, the CDR3 is TGTGCTAGTGGTTTGAACAGCGACTACGAGCAGTACTTC.

The chain carries TRBV27 and TRBJ1-5; TRBD1 matches 9 bases. In germline, CDR1 is MNHEY, CDR2 SMNVEV (reference sequence). V was pared by 5 bases and J by 4 bases, with 9 bases of the junction left unmatched. CDR3 length: 16 amino acids. The CDR3 reads CASSPRPDRGNQPQHF. CDR3 sequence (DNA): TGTGCCAGCAGTCCCCGTCCGGACAGGGGAAATCAGCCCCAGCATTTT.

A few counts support this clone. The chain recombines TRBV4-1 with TRBJ2-7; tentatively, D is TRBD1 or TRBD2 (6 bases each). Trimming left V 5 bases short and J 2 bases short, with 13 bases between. The CDR3 runs 14 residues. Germline-derived CDR1 and CDR2 are MGHRA and YSYEKL. CDR3 bases: TGCGCCAGCAGCGAGGAGGGACAAACCTACGAGCAGTACTTC. Its translation is CASSEEGQTYEQYF.

The J gene is TRBJ2-5, the V gene TRBV10-3, with D maybe TRBD1 (6 bases). The germline gives CDR1 ENHRY, CDR2 SYGVKD. There are 16 residues in the CDR3. V was pared by 0 bases and J by 2 bases, with 13 bases between. This chain's CDR3 is CAISESDYRDQETQYF. DNA of the CDR3: TGTGCCATCAGTGAGTCGGATTACAGGGATCAAGAGACCCAGTACTTC.

The V call is TRBV6-6, the J call TRBJ1-1; TRBD1 is a possible D gene (6 bases). V was pared by 8 bases and J by 5 bases, with 15 bases between. The CDR3 consists of 13 residues. Per the germline V gene, CDR1 is MNHNY and CDR2 is SVGAGI (reference sequence). The chain's CDR3 is CASGEGVWTEAFF. The CDR3 DNA follows: TGTGCCAGCGGAGAGGGGGTTTGGACTGAAGCTTTCTTT.

V usage is TRBV7-9 and J usage is TRBJ2-3; TRBD1 matches at 10 bases. This CDR3 has 15 amino acids. Germline V gives CDR1 SEHNR, CDR2 FQNEAQ (reference sequence). Trimming cost V 5 bases and J 6 bases; bases outside gene matches: 8. As DNA, the CDR3 is TGTGCCAGCAGCCCAGAGGGACAGGGGCGGGATACGCAGTATTTT. This sequence encodes CASSPEGQGRDTQYF.

The chain links TRBV5-4 to TRBJ2-7; D unclear. The V and J ends lost 3 bases and 7 bases respectively, with 17 bases between them. The CDR3 loop spans 14 amino acids. Germline CDR1 reads SGHNT; CDR2 reads YYREEE (reference sequence). CDR3 sequence reads: CASSSDYPGTEQYF. The CDR3 DNA reads as TGTGCCAGCAGCTCGGATTACCCCGGAACGGAGCAGTACTTC.

V gene TRBV13 combines with J gene TRBJ2-3; perhaps TRBD2 as D (6 bases). V dropped 5 bases and J dropped 3 bases, with 15 bases sitting between them. The CDR3 is 15 residues long. The germline CDR1 and CDR2 sequences are PRHDT and FYEKMQ (reference sequence). CDR3 nucleotide sequence: TGTGCCAGCAGCCTGAAACCGGGGGTAACAGATACGCAGTATTTT. Its protein product is CASSLKPGVTDTQYF.

The genes are TRBV6-5 and TRBJ2-1; TRBD1 is a possible D gene (5 bases). Trimming cost V 6 bases and J 6 bases, with 12 bases left between them. The CDR3 is made up of 13 amino acids. Per the germline V gene, CDR1 is MNHEY and CDR2 is SVGAGI. CDR3 amino acids: CASSPLGVNEQFF. In DNA form, the CDR3 reads TGTGCCAGCAGCCCCCTAGGGGTCAATGAGCAGTTCTTC.

This chain joins TRBV27 and TRBJ2-3; D is uncertain. Germline values: CDR1 MNHEY, CDR2 SMNVEV (reference sequence). This CDR3 has 15 residues. V lost 6 bases, J lost 1 base, and 14 bases lay in between. In DNA, the CDR3 is TGTGCCAGCAGCCTGACCTCGTGGGGCACAGATACGCAGTATTTT. Encoded protein: CASSLTSWGTDTQYF.

The rearrangement links TRBV4-3 to TRBJ2-7, with 11 positions matching TRBD2. With V trimmed by 1 base and J by 0 bases, 5 bases remained unmatched. CDR3 size: 17 residues. Germline loops: CDR1 LGHNA, CDR2 YSLEER. The CDR3 sequence: CASSQGSSGRSSYEQYF. CDR3 nucleotides: TGCGCCAGCAGCCAAGGTTCTAGCGGGAGGAGCTCCTACGAGCAGTACTTC.

This clone was detected only a few times. The genes are TRBV30 and TRBJ2-7, with 8 bases identical to TRBD1. The CDR3 sequence is 13 residues long. J was trimmed by 2 bases and V by 0 bases; bases with no gene match: 0. CDR1 is GTSNPN, CDR2 SVGIG, per germline (reference sequence). The CDR3 sequence is CAWSVQGAYEQYF. CDR3 DNA sequence: TGTGCCTGGAGTGTACAGGGGGCCTACGAGCAGTACTTC.

This clone was seen only a few times. V is TRBV4-3 and J is TRBJ2-2; D gene ambiguous. Deletions cut 4 bases from V and 0 bases from J, with 9 bases between. CDR1 LGHNA and CDR2 YSLEER come from the germline V gene. The CDR3 is 15 residues long. The DNA of the CDR3 is TGCGCCAGCAGCCCCGAAAATGCGAACACCGGGGAGCTGTTTTTT. Translated, it gives CASSPENANTGELFF.

V usage is TRBV19 and J usage is TRBJ2-1; D ambiguous. The germline V gene encodes CDR1 LNHDA and CDR2 SQIVND (reference sequence). The CDR3 runs to 11 residues. V lost 7 bases to trimming and J lost 2 bases, with 3 bases between them. CDR3 in DNA: TGTGCCAGTAACACCTACAATGAGCAGTTCTTC. Its protein is CASNTYNEQFF.

The chain carries TRBV11-2 and TRBJ2-3; a weak D match, TRBD2 (5 bases). This CDR3 has 12 residues. Per germline, CDR1 SGHAT and CDR2 FQNNGV. V lost 5 bases and J 6 bases, leaving 9 bases between the germline ends. The CDR3 reads CASSVRGDTQYF. The CDR3 nucleotides are TGTGCCAGCAGCGTTCGAGGGGATACGCAGTATTTT.

CDR3 DNA sequence: TGTGCCAGCAGCTTGGCCACTGAAGCTTTCTTT. Protein product: CASSLATEAFF. This sequence joins TRBV7-9 and TRBJ1-1; D gene ambiguous. V was cut by 3 bases and J by 4 bases, with 3 bases left in between. Germline V CDR1 and CDR2: SEHNR, FQNEAQ (reference sequence). The CDR3 loop spans 11 amino acids.

The chain joins TRBV19 to TRBJ2-5, with D possibly matching TRBD2 (5 bases). The CDR3 is 14 amino acids. CDR1 LNHDA and CDR2 SQIVND come from the germline V gene (reference sequence). The V end was cut by 4 bases, the J end by 9 bases, with 18 bases between. The CDR3 DNA reads TGTGCCAGTAGTACCAGTGAACCGGTCGGGGCCCAGTACTTC. This translates into CASSTSEPVGAQYF.

The V gene is TRBV28, the J gene TRBJ2-1; tentatively, D is TRBD2 (6 bases). Germline lookup yields CDR1 MDHEN and CDR2 SYDVKM. V lost 4 bases, J lost 13 bases, and 11 bases lay in between. The CDR3 totals 11 residues. The CDR3 nucleotides are TGTGCCAGCAGTTGGCGGGACTCTCAGTTCTTC. Its protein is CASSWRDSQFF.

The V call is TRBV27, the J call TRBJ1-4; no definite D call. CDR1 and CDR2 (germline): MNHEY, SMNVEV (reference sequence). The CDR3 extends over 13 amino acids. V was cut by 7 bases and J by 5 bases, with 11 bases left in between. The CDR3 bases are TGTGCCAGCAAGACGGTAGTGAATGAAAAACTGTTTTTT. Its translation: CASKTVVNEKLFF.

This clone was detected once. This chain links TRBV5-5 with TRBJ1-1; no clear D gene. Trimming left V 4 bases short and J 4 bases short, with 11 bases between. This CDR3 region has 13 residues. Germline CDR1 reads SGHKS; CDR2 reads YYEKEE (reference sequence). CDR3 protein: CASSQRWGTEAFF. In DNA form, the CDR3 reads TGTGCCAGCAGCCAAAGGTGGGGCACTGAAGCTTTCTTT.